This TCR beta chain originates from a study of T cells in Graves' hyperthyroidism and ophthalmopathy. Amplified TCR beta CDR3 regions came from RNA transcripts. The TCR CDR3 was amplified in a first-round RT-PCR using the HTBI primer set. In TCRdb, the multiplex PCR reads were re-called with MiXCR into one record per CDR3 protein. The sample includes around 660,000 distinct CDR3 sequences, 45% of them seen just once. Not enrolled were patients with uncontrolled infection, other autoimmune disease, pregnancy or lactation. Diagnosis rested on symptoms, serum thyroxine and TRAb, thyroid ultrasound, and orbital computed tomography. V shed 7 bases, J shed 2 bases, and the junction held 4 bases outside the gene matches. The CDR3 spans 14 residues. Germline V gene lookup returns CDR1 SEHNR and CDR2 FQNEAQ (reference sequence). A word on this clonotype: Its antigen is currently unknown. A read error is likely, as this CDR3 ends without the conserved phenylalanine or tryptophan.

Study outcomes and limitations: In blood, most of the thyroid clonotypes expanded above 0.001 were also present.

The sample consisted of peripheral blood or thyroid tissue (not recorded which). This chain links TRBV7-9 with TRBJ2-7; the match to TRBD2 covers 11 bases. The sequence came from an adult man with Graves' disease, either hyperthyroidism or ophthalmopathy (not recorded which). CDR3 sequence (DNA): TGTGCCAGCAAAGGGACTAGCGGAACCTACGAGCAGTACTCC. It specifies CASKGTSGTYEQYS.